Here is one T cell receptor (beta chain) with its context. The source of the sample is a study of lymphopenia after photon versus proton radiotherapy. The CDR3 consists of 16 residues. The V gene lost 3 bases and the J gene lost 7 bases, with 18 bases spanning the gap. Germline CDR1 reads KGHSH; CDR2 reads LQKENI. Sequencing was performed with immunoSEQ multiplex PCR; in TCRdb, only in-frame clones are kept and a portion is missing. The sample includes 60,000 to 75,000 clones, approximately 83% of them seen just once. The TCR was taken from a man in his forties or fifties with gastric cancer. The sequencing used peripheral blood, collected from a patient treated with photon-based radiotherapy. The chain recombines TRBV18 with TRBJ2-2; D tentatively reads TRBD1 or TRBD2 (5 bases each). CDR3 nucleotide sequence: TGTGCCAGCTCACCCACCTCCGTAAGGGACGGCGGGGAGCTGTTTTTT. Translated: CASSPTSVRDGGELFF.